The clone carrying this T cell receptor beta chain was observed a single time. Its antigen remains unknown. It was into CD45RA+ naive and CD45RA-negative memory subsets that the CD4+ cells were split. These data belong to a study of shared clonotypes between healthy human individuals. Study in general: For every donor, three CD4 naive, three CD4 memory, two CD8 naive and one CD8 memory plates were used.

V lost 1 base to trimming and J lost 2 bases; unmatched junction nucleotides: 7. CDR1 and CDR2 (germline): SGHNT, YYREEE (reference sequence). This CDR3 comprises 16 residues. TCRdb's table, derived via immunoSEQ multiplex PCR, lists solely in-frame clones and lacks some. The data hold roughly 2.4 million clones, with around 95% observed a single time. Overall study findings and caveats: Naive CD4 clonotypes overlapped across several donors at roughly 5%. Naive subsets generally had larger estimated richness than memory subsets.

Sequenced sample: naive CD4+ T cells sorted from blood. Subset specified: CD45RA+ positively selected. This rearrangement joins TRBV5-4 to TRBJ2-3; 7 bases map to TRBD1. This clonotype was obtained from a man between 18 and 35 years old in good health. In DNA, the CDR3 is TGTGCCAGCAGCTTGCTAGGGGGCTCTATCACAGATACGCAGTATTTT. This codes for CASSLLGGSITDTQYF.